Below are 12 T cell receptor beta chains sequenced from a single sample in a study of graft-versus-host responses after intestinal transplantation. Profiled with immunoSEQ multiplex PCR; TCRdb holds only in-frame clones, not every one. The repertoire includes about 89,000 clones, over 90% of them detected once, and 0.15% to 0.2% sits in the top ten. Their recognized antigens are unknown. Sequenced material: unstimulated CD4+ T cells sorted from spleen or lymph node cells, taken before transplant. The receptors shown here come from a human donor who was the organ donor for an intestinal transplant.

The rearrangement uses TRBV9 and TRBJ2-1, with D possibly matching TRBD2 (5 bases). The V gene's germline CDR1 is SGDLS and CDR2 YYNGEE. The CDR3 covers 16 residues. V lost 3 bases, J lost 0 bases, and 13 bases lay in between. The CDR3 region has the DNA TGTGCCAGCAGCGCTCCCACTGGGAGCTCCTACAATGAGCAGTTCTTC. It encodes CASSAPTGSSYNEQFF.

The rearrangement links TRBV7-2 to TRBJ2-2, with a possible D match to TRBD2 (5 bases). CDR3 length equals 14 residues. Germline V gene data show CDR1 as SGHTA and CDR2 as FQGNSA. V was trimmed by 2 bases and J by 1 base, leaving 5 bases between them. Here the CDR3 reads CASSLRGNTGELFF. CDR3 DNA: TGTGCCAGCAGCTTACGGGGGAACACCGGGGAGCTGTTTTTT.

The V and J genes are TRBV1 and TRBJ2-7; TRBD2 is the table's D call and was not checked against the DNA. TRBV1 is reported as a pseudogene. The CDR3 is 13 residues long. This CDR3 reads CTSSQAGGHEQYF. CDR3 nucleotide sequence: TGCACCAGCAGCCAAGCGGGGGGGCACGAGCAGTACTTC.

V gene TRBV18 combines with J gene TRBJ1-1; TRBD1 agrees at 7 bases. Germline trimming cut 1 base from V and 6 bases from J; bases unmatched to any gene: 2. CDR1 and CDR2 (germline): KGHSH, LQKENI. The CDR3 runs to 13 residues. This CDR3 is CASSPQGAAEAFF. The CDR3 DNA is TGTGCCAGCTCACCACAGGGGGCGGCTGAAGCTTTCTTT. The full variable domain, rest sourced from reference TRBV18 and TRBJ1-1, is NAGVMQNPRHLVRRRGQEARLRCSPMKGHSHVYWYRQLPEEGLKFMVYLQKENIIDESGMPKERFSAEFPKEGPSILRIQQVVRGDSAAYFCASSPQGAAEAFFGQGTRLTVV.

The V and J genes are TRBV6-6 and TRBJ2-7; D remains unclear. V was cut by 4 bases and J by 4 bases, with 5 bases left in between. The CDR3 loop spans 11 amino acids. The germline V gene encodes CDR1 MNHNY and CDR2 SVGAGI (reference sequence). DNA for the CDR3: TGTGCCAGCAGTTCCCGTTACGAGCAGTACTTC. Its translation: CASSSRYEQYF.

The chain carries TRBV28 and TRBJ1-5; TRBD1 aligns across 9 bases. The CDR3 has 16 residues. After removal of 4 bases from V and 4 bases from J, the junction contained 8 bases not matched to a gene. Germline CDR1 is MDHEN and CDR2 is SYDVKM. DNA of the CDR3: TGTGCCAGCAGTTCCCACGCCGGGACAGGGAATCAGCCCCAGCATTTT. Residues: CASSSHAGTGNQPQHF.

The chain links TRBV18 to TRBJ1-2; D perhaps matches TRBD1 (5 bases). Germline lookup yields CDR1 KGHSH and CDR2 LQKENI. Trimming shortened V by 2 bases and J by 8 bases, and 12 bases separated the two germline ends. This CDR3 comprises 13 residues. The CDR3 reads CASSPEAGFGYTF. For the CDR3, the DNA is TGTGCCAGCTCACCAGAAGCAGGGTTCGGCTACACCTTC. The full variable domain, completed using reference TRBV18 and TRBJ1-2, is NAGVMQNPRHLVRRRGQEARLRCSPMKGHSHVYWYRQLPEEGLKFMVYLQKENIIDESGMPKERFSAEFPKEGPSILRIQQVVRGDSAAYFCASSPEAGFGYTFGSGTRLTVV.

The chain carries TRBV11-2 and TRBJ1-6; D remains unclear. Germline V gene data show CDR1 as SGHAT and CDR2 as FQNNGV. V lost 5 bases, J lost 7 bases, and 6 bases lay in between. This CDR3 spans 12 amino acids. The DNA of the CDR3 is TGTGCCAGCAGCGTAAGGAATTCACCCCTCCACTTT. This gives the protein CASSVRNSPLHF. The full variable domain, its missing parts supplied by reference TRBV11-2 and TRBJ1-6, is EAGVAQSPRYKIIEKRQSVAFWCNPISGHATLYWYQQILGQGPKLLIQFQNNGVVDDSQLPKDRFSAERLKGVDSTLKIQPAKLEDSAVYLCASSVRNSPLHFGNGTRLTVT.

The chain employs TRBV19 and TRBJ2-2; tentative D call: TRBD2 (5 bases). Per the germline V gene, CDR1 is LNHDA and CDR2 is SQIVND (reference sequence). This CDR3 has 15 residues. The V gene lost 7 bases and the J gene lost 7 bases, with 19 bases spanning the gap. The CDR3 loop reads CASKSASRGNGELFF. The CDR3 DNA reads as TGTGCCAGTAAATCCGCCTCCCGGGGAAACGGGGAGCTGTTTTTT.

V usage is TRBV5-1 and J usage is TRBJ1-1; no clear D. V was trimmed by 0 bases and J by 5 bases, leaving 14 bases between them. The CDR3 is made up of 15 amino acids. The V gene's germline CDR1 is SGHRS and CDR2 YFSETQ. The CDR3 sequence is CASSLAGGSRTEAFF. As DNA, the CDR3 is TGCGCCAGCAGCTTGGCCGGCGGTTCTCGTACTGAAGCTTTCTTT.

The CDR3 region has the DNA TGTGCCAGCAGTCCCTCGATAAGGAGCTCTGGGGCCAACGTCCTGACTTTC. It specifies CASSPSIRSSGANVLTF. The rearrangement uses TRBV28 and TRBJ2-6; D is unclear. The germline V gene has CDR1 MDHEN and CDR2 SYDVKM. The CDR3 has 17 amino acids. V was pared by 5 bases and J by 0 bases, with 14 bases between.

The chain employs TRBV19 and TRBJ1-6, with D maybe TRBD1 (6 bases). The germline gives CDR1 LNHDA, CDR2 SQIVND (reference sequence). V was clipped by 6 bases and J by 5 bases, with 17 bases between them. The CDR3 sequence is 16 residues long. CDR3 in amino acids: CASRSPGGPDNSPLHF. CDR3 bases: TGTGCCAGTAGGTCCCCCGGGGGGCCGGATAATTCACCCCTCCACTTT.